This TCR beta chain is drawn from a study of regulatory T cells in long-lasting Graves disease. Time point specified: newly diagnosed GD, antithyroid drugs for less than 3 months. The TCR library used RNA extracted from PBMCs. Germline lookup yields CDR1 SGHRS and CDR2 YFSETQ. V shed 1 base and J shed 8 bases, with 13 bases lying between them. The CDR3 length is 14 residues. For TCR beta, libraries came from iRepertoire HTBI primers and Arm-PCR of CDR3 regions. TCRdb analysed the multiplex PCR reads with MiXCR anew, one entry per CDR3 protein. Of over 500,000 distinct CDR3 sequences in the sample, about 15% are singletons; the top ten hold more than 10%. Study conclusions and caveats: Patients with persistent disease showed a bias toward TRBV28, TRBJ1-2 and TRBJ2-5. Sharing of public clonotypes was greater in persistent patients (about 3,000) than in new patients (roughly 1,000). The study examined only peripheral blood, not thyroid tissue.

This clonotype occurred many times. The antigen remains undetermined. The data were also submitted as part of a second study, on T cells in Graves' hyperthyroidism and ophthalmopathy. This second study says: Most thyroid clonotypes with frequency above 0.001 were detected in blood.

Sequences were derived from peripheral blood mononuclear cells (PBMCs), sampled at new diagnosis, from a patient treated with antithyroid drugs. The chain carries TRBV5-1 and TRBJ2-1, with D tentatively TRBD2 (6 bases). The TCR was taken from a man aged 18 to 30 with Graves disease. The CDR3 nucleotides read TGCGCCAGCAGCTTGAAAGTTTCGGGGGATGAGCAGTTCTTC. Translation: CASSLKVSGDEQFF.